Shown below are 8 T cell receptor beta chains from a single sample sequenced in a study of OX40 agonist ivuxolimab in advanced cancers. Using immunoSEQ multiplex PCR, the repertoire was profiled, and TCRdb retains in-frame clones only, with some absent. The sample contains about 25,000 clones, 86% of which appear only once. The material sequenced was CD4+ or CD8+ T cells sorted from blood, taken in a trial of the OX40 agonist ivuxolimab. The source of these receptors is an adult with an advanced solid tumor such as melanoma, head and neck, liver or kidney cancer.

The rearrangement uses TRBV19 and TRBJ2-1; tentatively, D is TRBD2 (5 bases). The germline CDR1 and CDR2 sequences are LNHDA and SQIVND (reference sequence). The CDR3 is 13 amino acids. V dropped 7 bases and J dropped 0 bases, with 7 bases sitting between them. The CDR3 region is CASTGSSYNEQFF. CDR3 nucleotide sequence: TGTGCCAGTACGGGAAGCTCCTACAATGAGCAGTTCTTC.

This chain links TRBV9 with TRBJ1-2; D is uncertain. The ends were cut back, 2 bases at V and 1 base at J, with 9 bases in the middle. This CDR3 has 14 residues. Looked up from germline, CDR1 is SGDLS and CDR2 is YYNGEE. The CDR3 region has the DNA TGTGCCAGCAGCGTTGGTACAGATAACTATGGCTACACCTTC. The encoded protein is CASSVGTDNYGYTF.

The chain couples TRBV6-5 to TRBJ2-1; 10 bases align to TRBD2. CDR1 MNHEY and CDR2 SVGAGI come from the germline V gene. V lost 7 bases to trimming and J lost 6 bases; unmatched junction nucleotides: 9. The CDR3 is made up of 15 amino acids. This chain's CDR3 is CASTQGASGGNEQFF. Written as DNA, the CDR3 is TGTGCCAGCACCCAAGGGGCTAGCGGGGGCAATGAGCAGTTCTTC.

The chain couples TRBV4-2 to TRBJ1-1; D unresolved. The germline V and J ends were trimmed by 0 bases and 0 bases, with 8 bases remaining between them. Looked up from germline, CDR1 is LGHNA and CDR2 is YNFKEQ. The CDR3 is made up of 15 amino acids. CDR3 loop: CASSQELAMNTEAFF. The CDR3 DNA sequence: TGTGCCAGCAGCCAAGAATTGGCGATGAACACTGAAGCTTTCTTT.

This chain's CDR3 is CASSDMREGEQFF. CDR3 nucleotides: TGTGCCAGCAGTGATATGCGGGAGGGTGAGCAGTTCTTC. The J gene is TRBJ2-1, the V gene TRBV2, with 9 bases fitting TRBD2. Looked up from germline, CDR1 is SNHLY and CDR2 is FYNNEI. CDR3 length equals 13 residues. The V gene end was trimmed by 3 bases and the J gene end by 9 bases; junction bases not matched to a gene: 3.

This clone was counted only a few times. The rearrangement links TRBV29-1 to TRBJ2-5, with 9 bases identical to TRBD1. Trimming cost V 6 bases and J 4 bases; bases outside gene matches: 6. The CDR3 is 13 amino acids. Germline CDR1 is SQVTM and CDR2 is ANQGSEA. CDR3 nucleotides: TGCAGCGTGCCACAGGGGGCCGTAGAGACCCAGTACTTC. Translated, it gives CSVPQGAVETQYF.

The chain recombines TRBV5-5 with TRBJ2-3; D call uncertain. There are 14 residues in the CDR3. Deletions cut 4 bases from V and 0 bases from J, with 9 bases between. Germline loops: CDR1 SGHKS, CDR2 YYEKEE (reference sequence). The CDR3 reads CASSVDTSTDTQYF. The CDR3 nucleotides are TGTGCCAGCAGCGTCGATACTAGCACAGATACGCAGTATTTT.

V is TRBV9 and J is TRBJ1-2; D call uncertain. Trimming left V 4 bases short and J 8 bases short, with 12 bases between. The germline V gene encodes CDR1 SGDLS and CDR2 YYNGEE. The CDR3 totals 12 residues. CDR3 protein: CASSPAEGGYTF. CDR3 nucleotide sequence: TGTGCCAGCAGCCCCGCGGAGGGAGGCTACACCTTC.